This T cell receptor beta chain comes out of a study of metastatic and nonmetastatic thyroid tumors (dated by TCRdb to between 2020 and 2021). As for the study more broadly: For patients with malignant and with benign thyroid disease, the researchers compared repertoires between peripheral blood samples and tumor or nodule tissue samples. Study-wide conclusions, independent of this receptor: TCR beta diversity was reported as significantly higher in malignant tumors than in benign nodules, in both blood and tumor samples.

V is trimmed back by 0 bases and J by 3 bases, and the junction contains 4 bases that no gene match accounts for. Via the germline V gene, CDR1 is SGDLS and CDR2 YYNGEE. From its cysteine to its phenylalanine, the CDR3 spans 16 amino acids. Of all the DNA, just the CDR3 is kept, 48 bases in frame from base 1. Library construction relied on PCR. The listed sequencing device is Illumina HiSeq 4000. High-throughput sequencing was used to profile the TCR beta-chain CDR3 region of each patient. In the authors' own workflow: Drawing on CDR3 differences between clinicopathological groups, the researchers built a classifier meant to tell apart patients with distant-metastatic papillary thyroid cancer. To measure repertoire diversity the researchers used the Shannon index, while the Morisita-Horn index served to gauge how similar the tumor and blood repertoires were. Starting from the raw public reads, TCRdb applied fastp trimming at Q25, assembled clones with MiXCR and retained in-frame beta chains. TCRdb's processing, not the authors' own work, is the source of the V and J calls. The sample includes some 20,000 clones, with less than 25% observed a single time. The ten most abundant clones make up 10% to 15% of the sample.

Before undergoing thyroid surgery, none of the patients had been given any kind of treatment. Patient clinical samples collected from the early 2010s to the late 2010s were retrospectively analysed using T-cell receptor beta sequencing. About this clone: Its antigen remains unidentified. The record has no base qualities; no much larger clone is one base away.

The V and J segments used are TRBV9 and TRBJ2-3; 10 middle bases align to TRBD2. The sequence derives from a female donor with papillary thyroid cancer or a benign thyroid nodule (not recorded which). Some clones in this sample may be carry-over from other donors' samples. The sample taken for sequencing was tumor tissue. The nucleotide sequence is given as TGTGCCAGCAGCGTAGCCCCTAGCGGGAGAACAGATACGCAGTATTTT. It is translated as CASSVAPSGRTDTQYF. Beyond the CDR3, the reference TRBV9 and TRBJ2-3 genes provide the residues; the full variable domain reads: DSGVTQTPKHLITATGQRVTLRCSPRSGDLSVYWYQQSLDQGLQFLIQYYNGEERAKGNILERFSAQQFPDLHSELNLSSLELGDSALYFCASSVAPSGRTDTQYFGPGTRLTVL.